Reported below is one TCR beta chain. This sequence may be a read error, since a much larger clone differs from it by one base. This record comes from a study of molecular identifiers for immune sequencing clone quantification. Study-wide context: Five portions were made in replicates from RNA of roughly 21,000 or 96,000 naive CD8 cells, and four underwent sequencing.

TCRdb independently ran MiXCR on the PCR reads; one entry per CDR3 protein. The table lists fewer than 350,000 distinct CDR3 sequences, roughly 24% of them singletons. Using 10%, 30% or 50% RNA, naive CD8 libraries were derived from approximately 20,000 to 1,000,000 sorted cells. Germline V lookup: CDR1 LNHDA, CDR2 SQIVND (reference sequence). CDR3 size: 16 residues. This sequence originates from a human donor in good health. Some libraries in this study had Jurkat cell RNA spiked in. The gene calls are TRBV19 and TRBJ2-2; perhaps D is TRBD1 or TRBD2 (6 bases each). Sequencing used naive CD8+ T cells from blood, with Jurkat cell RNA spiked in. The subset is: FACS-sorted CD8+CD4-CCR7+CD45RA+ naive T cells. CDR3 DNA sequence: TGTGCCAGTAGTTCAACAACGGGGGCTCGCACCGGGGAGCCGTTTTTT. It translates to CASSSTTGARTGEPFF.